Presented here are 14 T cell receptor beta chains from one specimen sequenced in a study of blood T cell repertoires in COVID-19. Sequencing was performed with immunoSEQ multiplex PCR; in TCRdb, only in-frame clones are kept and a portion is missing. This table has 130,000 to 150,000 clones, 80% to 90% appearing once. Specimen: peripheral blood. Every receptor here comes from a woman aged 55-69 years with COVID-19, enrolled during active disease.

The J gene is TRBJ2-3, the V gene TRBV28; maybe TRBD1 (6 bases). CDR1 is MDHEN and CDR2 is SYDVKM in the germline V gene. The CDR3 extends over 14 amino acids. In nucleotides, the CDR3 is TGTGCGACAACAGGGTGGCGTGGCACAGATACGCAGTATTTT. This encodes CATTGWRGTDTQYF.

This clone was detected only once. The genes are TRBV27 and TRBJ1-4, with D uncertain. This CDR3 is built from 14 residues. CDR1 is MNHEY and CDR2 is SMNVEV in the germline V gene (reference sequence). The V and J ends lost 6 bases and 7 bases respectively, with 15 bases between them. CDR3 nucleotide sequence: TGTGCCAGCAGCATAGCGGGTGGAGGTGAAAAACTGTTTTTT. Amino acids: CASSIAGGGEKLFF.

The J gene is TRBJ1-1, the V gene TRBV5-8; D unclear. There are 13 residues in the CDR3. With 1 base removed from V and 3 bases from J, the gap between germline ends came to 7 bases. Germline-derived CDR1 and CDR2 are SGHTS and YDEGEE. The chain's CDR3 is CASSLPRYTEAFF. In DNA form, the CDR3 reads TGTGCCAGCAGCTTGCCCCGGTACACTGAAGCTTTCTTT.

The J gene is TRBJ1-2, the V gene TRBV30; no definite D call. The CDR3 is 16 residues long. Trimming removed 2 bases at V and 4 bases at J, with 20 bases between. Germline V CDR1 and CDR2: GTSNPN, SVGIG (reference sequence). CDR3 sequence (DNA): TGTGCCTGGAGTCCTGGGGTAAAACTAGTGGGCTATGGCTACACCTTC. This codes for CAWSPGVKLVGYGYTF.

The rearrangement links TRBV12-3 or TRBV12-4 to TRBJ2-3, with 7 bases fitting TRBD2. V lost 7 bases and J lost 6; bases outside the gene matches: 7. The CDR3 runs 13 residues. The CDR3 DNA follows: TGTGCCAGCACTGGGGGGGGTGGGGATACGCAGTATTTT. Its translation: CASTGGGGDTQYF.

This rearrangement joins TRBV2 to TRBJ1-1; D gene unclear. There are 14 residues in the CDR3. Germline CDR1 reads SNHLY; CDR2 reads FYNNEI. V shed 5 bases and J shed 0 bases, with 10 bases lying between them. CDR3 residues: CASSPLPLNTEAFF. The DNA for the CDR3 is TGTGCCAGCAGTCCACTCCCCCTGAACACTGAAGCTTTCTTT.

A word on this clone: At one boundary the junction diverges from the germline segment, which might be a read error. This chain connects TRBV7-6 to TRBJ2-3; tentatively, D is TRBD2 (6 bases). The CDR3 is 15 amino acids. The germline V gene encodes CDR1 SGHVS and CDR2 FNYEAQ. The DNA of the CDR3 is TGTGCCAGCAGCTTGGGACTCGACAGTACAGATATGCAGTATTTT. Protein: CASSLGLDSTDMQYF.

The chain uses TRBV29-1 and TRBJ2-6; 9 nucleotides align to TRBD1. The germline V gene encodes CDR1 SQVTM and CDR2 ANQGSEA. The CDR3 has 19 residues. Trimming cost V 0 bases and J 4 bases; bases outside gene matches: 13. CDR3 sequence: CSVEDLPRDRVLGANVLTF. Written as DNA, the CDR3 is TGCAGCGTTGAAGATCTCCCTCGGGACAGGGTGCTCGGGGCCAACGTCCTGACTTTC.

The gene calls are TRBV16 and TRBJ1-1, with D tentatively TRBD1 (5 bases). Germline loops: CDR1 KGHSY, CDR2 FQNENV. The germline V and J ends were trimmed by 0 bases and 6 bases, with 17 bases remaining between them. The CDR3 loop spans 16 amino acids. As DNA, the CDR3 is TGTGCCAGCAGCCAATCCAGGGAACCCCAGGGCTCTGAAGCTTTCTTT. Translating gives CASSQSREPQGSEAFF.

The chain has TRBV19 and TRBJ2-3; 9 bases are shared with TRBD2. This CDR3 has 15 residues. From germline, CDR1 is LNHDA and CDR2 SQIVND (reference sequence). After removal of 3 bases from V and 6 bases from J, the junction contained 7 bases not matched to a gene. In DNA, the CDR3 is TGTGCCAGTAGTATCTTCGCGGGGGGGGTGGATACGCAGTATTTT. Encoded protein: CASSIFAGGVDTQYF.

The rearrangement joins TRBV5-5 to TRBJ2-3; 10 positions match TRBD2. V dropped 3 bases and J dropped 2; count of bases not matched to a gene: 3. CDR1 and CDR2 (germline): SGHKS, YYEKEE (reference sequence). The CDR3 is made up of 15 amino acids. Here the CDR3 reads CASSSGLADTDTQYF. The CDR3 nucleotides read TGTGCCAGCAGCTCTGGACTAGCGGACACAGATACGCAGTATTTT.

The sample holds one count of this clone. The V gene is TRBV7-2, the J gene TRBJ2-3, with 14 positions matching TRBD2. The CDR3 has 16 residues. V was clipped by 5 bases and J by 3 bases; unmatched bases: 4. CDR1 SGHTA and CDR2 FQGNSA come from the germline V gene. CDR3 DNA sequence: TGTGCCAGCAGCCAACGACTAGCGGGGGGGACAGATACGCAGTATTTT. Protein: CASSQRLAGGTDTQYF. Supplemented by reference TRBV7-2 and TRBJ2-3, the full variable domain reads GAGVSQSPSNKVTEKGKDVELRCDPISGHTALYWYRQSLGQGLEFLIYFQGNSAPDKSGLPSDRFSAERTGGSVSTLTIQRTQQEDSAVYLCASSQRLAGGTDTQYFGPGTRLTVL.

The V call is TRBV30, the J call TRBJ1-2; 8 positions match TRBD1. After removal of 3 bases from V and 7 bases from J, the junction contained 4 bases not matched to a gene. This CDR3 region has 12 residues. Germline CDR1 GTSNPN, CDR2 SVGIG (reference sequence). CDR3 nucleotides: TGTGCCTGGAGCCCGGACAGGGTTGGCTACACCTTC. Encoded protein: CAWSPDRVGYTF.

CDR3 region: CASSSVFSSYNEQFF. The DNA for the CDR3 is TGTGCCAGCAGCTCTGTCTTCAGCTCCTACAATGAGCAGTTCTTC. This chain connects TRBV11-2 to TRBJ2-1; D gene uncertain. Germline assignment: CDR1 SGHAT and CDR2 FQNNGV. Trimming removed 4 bases from V and 0 bases from J, with 10 bases in between. This CDR3 is 15 amino acids long.